This passage covers 17 T cell receptor beta chains from one sample sequenced in a study of blood T cell repertoires in COVID-19. Generated by immunoSEQ multiplex PCR, the TCRdb table keeps only in-frame clones and is missing some. The sample carries under 130,000 clones, roughly 90% recorded once. The sample taken for sequencing was peripheral blood. The receptors here all came from a woman aged 80 or older in a cohort sampled during active COVID-19.

The V call is TRBV7-9, the J call TRBJ2-7, with D possibly TRBD1 on 6 matching bases. Germline-derived CDR1 and CDR2 are SEHNR and FQNEAQ (reference sequence). V lost 2 bases and J 0 bases, leaving 14 bases between the germline ends. The CDR3 contains 16 residues. CDR3: CASSLPPQGFSYEQYF. The CDR3 region has the DNA TGTGCCAGCAGCTTACCCCCACAGGGATTCTCCTACGAGCAGTACTTC.

The table lists this clone with a few counts. The genes are TRBV5-6 and TRBJ1-5, with 7 bases identical to TRBD1. The CDR3 spans 15 residues. J gave up 5 bases and V 3 bases, and 8 bases lay outside the gene matches. Looked up from germline, CDR1 is SGHDT and CDR2 is YYEEEE. CDR3 coding DNA: TGTGCCAGCAGCTATGGACAGGTCACTCATCAGCCCCAGCATTTT. This gives the protein CASSYGQVTHQPQHF.

The genes are TRBV5-1 and TRBJ2-1; 8 bases agree with TRBD2. Germline-derived CDR1 and CDR2 are SGHRS and YFSETQ. With V trimmed by 1 base and J by 9 bases, 12 bases remained unmatched. This CDR3 is built from 16 residues. Here the CDR3 DNA reads TGCGCCAGCAGCTTGAACTACGGGAGGGGGGCAGCTGAGCAGTTCTTC. This gives the protein CASSLNYGRGAAEQFF.

This sequence joins TRBV11-2 and TRBJ2-2; 8 nucleotides agree with TRBD1. Germline assignment: CDR1 SGHAT and CDR2 FQNNGV. J was trimmed by 6 bases and V by 6 bases; bases with no gene match: 6. CDR3 length: 14 amino acids. CDR3 residues: CASSPLQGAGELFF. The CDR3, as DNA: TGTGCCAGCAGTCCACTACAGGGGGCCGGGGAGCTGTTTTTT.

The rearrangement links TRBV7-2 to TRBJ1-4; D possibly corresponds to TRBD1 (5 bases). V was shortened by 6 bases and J by 0 bases, with 14 bases between the two germline ends. This CDR3 is built from 16 residues. The germline V gene has CDR1 SGHTA and CDR2 FQGNSA. Here the CDR3 reads CASSSQGFATNEKLFF. CDR3 coding DNA: TGTGCCAGCAGTTCTCAGGGTTTTGCAACTAATGAAAAACTGTTTTTT.

V usage is TRBV9 and J usage is TRBJ2-5, with D hard to call. The CDR3 sequence is 16 residues long. V gave up 3 bases and J gave up 2 bases, with 17 bases separating them. Germline lookup yields CDR1 SGDLS and CDR2 YYNGEE. CDR3 DNA: TGTGCCAGCAGCGACCTCTTTTTGGCCCATCAAGAGACCCAGTACTTC. It yields the protein CASSDLFLAHQETQYF. The full variable domain, in which reference TRBV9 and TRBJ2-5 provide the parts outside the CDR3, is DSGVTQTPKHLITATGQRVTLRCSPRSGDLSVYWYQQSLDQGLQFLIQYYNGEERAKGNILERFSAQQFPDLHSELNLSSLELGDSALYFCASSDLFLAHQETQYFGPGTRLLVL.

V usage is TRBV24-1 and J usage is TRBJ1-2, with D maybe TRBD1 (5 bases). Deletions cut 12 bases from V and 1 base from J, with 17 bases between. Germline V gene data show CDR1 as KGHDR and CDR2 as SFDVKD. The CDR3 runs to 14 residues. The CDR3 coding sequence is TGTGCCTCCCCAAGTATACAGGTTAACTATGGCTACACCTTC. This translates into CASPSIQVNYGYTF.

The chain links TRBV29-1 to TRBJ2-1; possibly TRBD2 for D (6 bases). The CDR3 sequence is 15 residues long. The V gene's germline CDR1 is SQVTM and CDR2 ANQGSEA. V was trimmed by 6 bases and J by 3 bases, leaving 18 bases between them. The CDR3 bases are TGCAGCGTGGGGATTCGACTAGAGGACTACAATGAGCAGTTCTTC. It yields the protein CSVGIRLEDYNEQFF.

This chain joins TRBV14 and TRBJ2-7; D gene uncertain. The CDR3 totals 11 residues. The V and J ends lost 2 bases and 5 bases respectively, with 4 bases between them. CDR1 is SGHDN and CDR2 is FVKESK in the germline V gene. CDR3 sequence (DNA): TGTGCCAGCAGCCAATATAACGAGCAGTACTTC. Translated, it gives CASSQYNEQYF.

The V call is TRBV5-1, the J call TRBJ2-7; 8 nucleotides align to TRBD1. The trim removed 2 bases at V and 2 bases at J, leaving 3 bases unmatched. Germline V gives CDR1 SGHRS, CDR2 YFSETQ. The CDR3 has 14 amino acids. This CDR3 is CASSLQGEAYEQYF. The CDR3 nucleotides are TGCGCCAGCAGCTTACAGGGGGAGGCCTACGAGCAGTACTTC.

V and J are TRBV28 and TRBJ1-2; a possible D gene is TRBD1 (6 bases). Trimming stripped 5 bases from V and 5 bases from J, with 12 bases between. The CDR3 has 13 residues. Germline CDR1 MDHEN, CDR2 SYDVKM. CDR3 amino acids: CASSPGTTYGYTF. DNA of the CDR3: TGTGCCAGCAGTCCCGGGACAACTTATGGCTACACCTTC.

The gene calls are TRBV11-2 and TRBJ2-1; 8 bases align to TRBD2. Trimming took 5 bases from V and 15 from J; bases not matched to a gene: 6. The CDR3 loop spans 11 amino acids. Germline-derived CDR1 and CDR2 are SGHAT and FQNNGV. This CDR3 is CASSGTSSTFF. CDR3 coding DNA: TGTGCCAGCAGCGGGACTAGTTCTACGTTCTTC.

The chain recombines TRBV18 with TRBJ2-7; D gene uncertain. CDR1 and CDR2 (germline): KGHSH, LQKENI. V lost 2 bases to trimming and J lost 6 bases, with 8 bases between them. This CDR3 is 12 amino acids long. The CDR3 bases are TGTGCCAGCTCACCAGATTCCGGCGAGCAGTACTTC. It codes for CASSPDSGEQYF.

The chain combines TRBV19 with TRBJ1-1, with D perhaps matching TRBD1 (6 bases). The V gene's germline CDR1 is LNHDA and CDR2 SQIVND (reference sequence). V was cut by 3 bases and J by 6 bases, with 14 bases left in between. This CDR3 is built from 14 residues. As DNA, the CDR3 is TGTGCCAGTAGTATCCAACAGGGATCGTCTGAAGCTTTCTTT. Protein: CASSIQQGSSEAFF.

The genes are TRBV2 and TRBJ2-2, with 12 bases fitting TRBD1. The V and J ends lost 6 bases and 1 base, in that order; junction bases with no gene match: 6. The length of the CDR3 is 17 residues. Germline V gene lookup returns CDR1 SNHLY and CDR2 FYNNEI. The CDR3 spells CASRAGTGGLNTGELFF. CDR3 nucleotides: TGTGCCAGCAGGGCCGGGACAGGGGGCCTGAACACCGGGGAGCTGTTTTTT.

The chain uses TRBV7-9 and TRBJ1-1; no definite D call. The CDR3 runs 12 residues. Germline CDR1 reads SEHNR; CDR2 reads FQNEAQ (reference sequence). With 5 bases removed from V and 9 bases from J, the gap between germline ends came to 13 bases. The chain's CDR3 is CASSPETEQAFF. CDR3 bases: TGTGCCAGCAGCCCGGAGACTGAGCAAGCTTTCTTT.

This clone appeared a few times. The chain is built from TRBV18 and TRBJ1-5; 7 nucleotides match TRBD1. Germline V CDR1 and CDR2: KGHSH, LQKENI. Trimming removed 6 bases from V and 7 bases from J; junction bases left unmatched: 9. The CDR3 length is 14 residues. DNA of the CDR3: TGTGCCAGCTCCCCAGGACAGGCAGGGCAGCCCCAGCATTTT. Its protein is CASSPGQAGQPQHF.